One sample yielded the 22 T cell receptor beta chains listed below, sequenced in a study of cytomegalovirus exposure and HLA in healthy donors. 13 Jbeta primers and 60 Vbeta primers were used for the PCR. Sequencing used immunoSEQ multiplex PCR; TCRdb keeps in-frame clones, though not all of them. The data contain 110,000 or so clones, 78% of them singletons. Sequenced input: PBMCs. The receptors shown here come from a man younger than 40 in good health and CMV-seronegative.

Only a few counts were recorded for this clone. The V call is TRBV9, the J call TRBJ1-5, with 7 bases that match TRBD1. The CDR3 loop spans 14 amino acids. Germline lookup yields CDR1 SGDLS and CDR2 YYNGEE. V was pared by 2 bases and J by 2 bases, with 1 base of the junction left unmatched. The CDR3 DNA reads as TGTGCCAGCAGCGTTGGACAGGGCAATCAGCCCCAGCATTTT. This translates into CASSVGQGNQPQHF.

This clone was counted between two and nine times. The CDR3 spells CASSSKSSPTNEKLFF. The CDR3 coding sequence is TGTGCCAGCAGCTCCAAGTCGAGTCCAACTAATGAAAAACTGTTTTTT. The rearrangement links TRBV5-4 to TRBJ1-4, with D hard to call. The CDR3 loop spans 16 amino acids. Trimming pared 3 bases from V and 0 bases from J, leaving 12 bases between. Germline V gives CDR1 SGHNT, CDR2 YYREEE (reference sequence).

The chain is built from TRBV15 and TRBJ2-1; D is uncertain. Germline lookup yields CDR1 LNHNV and CDR2 YYDKDF (reference sequence). V lost 5 bases to trimming and J lost 7 bases, with 9 bases between them. This CDR3 spans 12 amino acids. CDR3 sequence: CATSSQVNEQFF. The CDR3 region has the DNA TGTGCCACCAGCTCTCAGGTAAATGAGCAGTTCTTC.

The chain carries TRBV2 and TRBJ2-3; TRBD2 is a possible D gene (5 bases). The germline V and J ends were trimmed by 4 bases and 5 bases, with 19 bases remaining between them. CDR1 and CDR2 from the germline V gene are SNHLY and FYNNEI. This CDR3 is 16 amino acids long. This CDR3 reads CASSVSVRGAQDTQYF. CDR3 nucleotides: TGTGCCAGCAGTGTGTCGGTACGGGGTGCGCAAGATACGCAGTATTTT. The entire variable domain, with the rest obtained from reference TRBV2 and TRBJ2-3, is as follows: EPEVTQTPSHQVTQMGQEVILRCVPISNHLYFYWYRQILGQKVEFLVSFYNNEISEKSEIFDDQFSVERPDGSNFTLKIRSTKLEDSAMYFCASSVSVRGAQDTQYFGPGTRLTVL.

This clone occurred once. The chain has TRBV9 and TRBJ2-2; D possibly corresponds to TRBD2 (6 bases). Trimming removed 3 bases from V and 5 bases from J, with 23 bases in between. The CDR3 runs 18 residues. Germline CDR1 reads SGDLS; CDR2 reads YYNGEE. This CDR3 is CASSERPVLGRGTGELFF. The DNA for the CDR3 is TGTGCCAGCAGCGAAAGGCCGGTTTTGGGGCGGGGTACCGGGGAGCTGTTTTTT.

V usage is TRBV19 and J usage is TRBJ1-5, with a weak D call TRBD1 (5 bases). The CDR3 runs 16 residues. Trimming left V 2 bases short and J 1 base short, with 12 bases between. The germline CDR1 and CDR2 sequences are LNHDA and SQIVND (reference sequence). CDR3 loop: CASSIRGELSNQPQHF. In DNA, the CDR3 is TGTGCCAGTAGTATAAGGGGCGAGTTGAGCAATCAGCCCCAGCATTTT.

The CDR3 DNA reads TGCGCCAGCAGCCACCTTGGGAGGGCTGAAGCTTTCTTT. Its translation is CASSHLGRAEAFF. V usage is TRBV4-3 and J usage is TRBJ1-1, with D hard to call. Per the germline V gene, CDR1 is LGHNA and CDR2 is YSLEER. The V gene lost 3 bases and the J gene lost 6 bases, with 11 bases spanning the gap. The CDR3 loop spans 13 amino acids.

The chain uses TRBV5-6 and TRBJ2-1; TRBD2 agrees at 11 bases. Germline CDR1 is SGHDT and CDR2 is YYEEEE. This CDR3 is built from 14 residues. J lost 7 bases, V lost 7 bases, and 7 bases had no gene match. CDR3 sequence: CASQYSGGGNEQFF. The CDR3 coding sequence is TGTGCCAGCCAATATAGCGGGGGGGGTAATGAGCAGTTCTTC.

This rearrangement joins TRBV16 to TRBJ1-5; D remains unclear. CDR3 length: 14 residues. With 0 bases removed from V and 4 bases from J, the gap between germline ends came to 7 bases. The germline V gene has CDR1 KGHSY and CDR2 FQNENV. The CDR3 DNA follows: TGTGCCAGCAGCCAATCGCTAGAGAATCAGCCCCAGCATTTT. The encoded protein is CASSQSLENQPQHF.

The sample holds a few counts of this clone. This chain links TRBV4-1 with TRBJ2-4, with no clear D. The germline CDR1 and CDR2 sequences are MGHRA and YSYEKL. This CDR3 comprises 13 residues. Trimming shortened V by 0 bases and J by 15 bases, and 15 bases separated the two germline ends. CDR3 bases: TGCGCCAGCAGCCAAGATCAGCCGCCAGGTGGGTACTTC. Its protein is CASSQDQPPGGYF.

The chain combines TRBV9 with TRBJ2-1, with TRBD1 matching 7 bases. The CDR3 is made up of 14 amino acids. Germline V lookup: CDR1 SGDLS, CDR2 YYNGEE. Germline trimming cut 0 bases from V and 7 bases from J; bases unmatched to any gene: 4. CDR3: CASSVVGTANEQFF. For the CDR3, the DNA is TGTGCCAGCAGCGTAGTAGGGACAGCGAATGAGCAGTTCTTC.

This clone was detected only once. The chain combines TRBV15 with TRBJ2-7; D remains ambiguous. The V end was cut by 0 bases, the J end by 4 bases, with 10 bases between. The CDR3 runs 14 residues. Germline V CDR1 and CDR2: LNHNV, YYDKDF (reference sequence). The CDR3, as DNA: TGTGCCACCAGCAGAGATCCAGTAATTTACGAGCAGTACTTC. Amino acid sequence: CATSRDPVIYEQYF.

The chain has TRBV19 and TRBJ2-5; D is undetermined. Per the germline V gene, CDR1 is LNHDA and CDR2 is SQIVND (reference sequence). Trimming pared 3 bases from V and 5 bases from J, leaving 10 bases between. The CDR3 is 13 residues long. The CDR3 reads CASSITRYETQYF. In nucleotides, the CDR3 is TGTGCCAGTAGTATTACGAGGTACGAGACCCAGTACTTC.

This clone was recorded a few times. This chain links TRBV10-1 with TRBJ1-1; D is perhaps TRBD1 (5 bases). The germline gives CDR1 WNHNN, CDR2 SYGVQD (reference sequence). This CDR3 is 13 amino acids long. Trimming shortened V by 0 bases and J by 10 bases, and 12 bases separated the two germline ends. CDR3 in amino acids: CASSESFPGLAFF. In DNA form, the CDR3 reads TGCGCCAGCAGTGAGTCCTTTCCAGGGCTAGCTTTCTTT.

The chain is built from TRBV6-1 and TRBJ2-3; maybe TRBD2 (6 bases). The CDR3 covers 13 residues. Trimming removed 9 bases at V and 2 bases at J, with 12 bases between. Per the germline V gene, CDR1 is MNHNS and CDR2 is SASEGT. CDR3 sequence (DNA): TGTGCCAGTACCGGGGGACCCACAGATACGCAGTATTTT. Translating gives CASTGGPTDTQYF.

The gene calls are TRBV7-9 and TRBJ1-1; a weak D match, TRBD1 (5 bases). Deletions cut 5 bases from V and 5 bases from J, with 9 bases between. Germline V gene lookup returns CDR1 SEHNR and CDR2 FQNEAQ (reference sequence). The CDR3 is 12 amino acids. Here the CDR3 DNA reads TGTGCCAGCAGCCCCGGGGGGACTGAAGCTTTCTTT. It is translated as CASSPGGTEAFF.

The chain links TRBV7-2 to TRBJ2-3; a possible D gene is TRBD2 (5 bases). Germline V gene sequence: CDR1 SGHTA, CDR2 FQGNSA. The germline V and J ends were trimmed by 2 bases and 2 bases, with 8 bases remaining between them. The CDR3 length is 14 residues. CDR3 loop: CASSLPGSTDTQYF. The CDR3 DNA reads as TGTGCCAGCAGCTTACCGGGATCCACAGATACGCAGTATTTT.

The chain recombines TRBV23-1 with TRBJ1-1; D is uncertain. TRBV23-1 is an ORF, and what it does is uncertain. The germline V and J ends were trimmed by 6 bases and 6 bases, with 20 bases remaining between them. This CDR3 region has 15 residues. The CDR3: CASRFREAIWSEAFF. CDR3 bases: TGCGCCAGCAGATTCCGGGAGGCCATCTGGTCTGAAGCTTTCTTT.

The chain employs TRBV30 and TRBJ1-1; D uncertain. Trimming stripped 2 bases from V and 3 bases from J, with 10 bases between. The germline V gene has CDR1 GTSNPN and CDR2 SVGIG (reference sequence). The CDR3 has 13 residues. For the CDR3, the DNA is TGTGCCTGGAGTCCAGGCTGGGACACTGAAGCTTTCTTT. It is translated as CAWSPGWDTEAFF.

The chain uses TRBV5-6 and TRBJ1-6; D is perhaps TRBD1 (5 bases). In germline, CDR1 is SGHDT, CDR2 YYEEEE. The CDR3 totals 11 residues. V was clipped by 4 bases and J by 9 bases, with 5 bases between them. In DNA form, the CDR3 reads TGTGCCAGCAGCAGGGGTTCACCCCTCCACTTT. Translation gives CASSRGSPLHF.

This chain links TRBV6-1 with TRBJ1-1; D gene uncertain. Per the germline V gene, CDR1 is MNHNS and CDR2 is SASEGT. CDR3 size: 13 residues. Between the trimmed V and J ends, which lost 1 base and 5 bases, there was a span of 8 bases. CDR3 amino acids: CASSEVDITEAFF. The CDR3 region has the DNA TGTGCCAGCAGTGAAGTAGACATAACTGAAGCTTTCTTT.

The rearrangement joins TRBV7-6 to TRBJ2-3; 8 nucleotides agree with TRBD2. This CDR3 spans 15 amino acids. V was pared by 5 bases and J by 6 bases, with 10 bases of the junction left unmatched. The germline V gene encodes CDR1 SGHVS and CDR2 FNYEAQ. The CDR3 DNA reads as TGTGCCAGCAGCCCCCGGGGGGGGGCGGGGGATACGCAGTATTTT. As protein: CASSPRGGAGDTQYF.